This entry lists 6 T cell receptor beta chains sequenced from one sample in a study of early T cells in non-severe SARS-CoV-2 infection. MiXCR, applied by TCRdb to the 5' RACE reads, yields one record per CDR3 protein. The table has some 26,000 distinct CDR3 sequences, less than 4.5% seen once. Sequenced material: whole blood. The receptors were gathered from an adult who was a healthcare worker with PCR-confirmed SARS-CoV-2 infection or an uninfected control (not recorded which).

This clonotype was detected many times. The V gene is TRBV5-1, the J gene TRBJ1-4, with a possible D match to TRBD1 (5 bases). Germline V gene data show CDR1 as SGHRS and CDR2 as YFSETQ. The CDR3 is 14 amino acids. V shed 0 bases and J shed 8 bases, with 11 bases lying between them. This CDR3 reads CASSLGQGFEKLFF. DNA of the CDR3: TGCGCCAGCAGCTTGGGGCAGGGATTCGAAAAACTGTTTTTT.

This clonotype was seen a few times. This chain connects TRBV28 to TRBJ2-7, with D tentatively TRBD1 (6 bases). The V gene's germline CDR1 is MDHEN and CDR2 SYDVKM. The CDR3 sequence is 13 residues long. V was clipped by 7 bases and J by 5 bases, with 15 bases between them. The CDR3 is CASIVQGANEQYF. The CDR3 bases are TGTGCCAGCATCGTACAGGGAGCCAACGAGCAGTACTTC.

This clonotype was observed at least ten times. This CDR3 reads CASSAGFPTKEQFF. The CDR3 DNA reads TGTGCCAGCAGCGCAGGGTTTCCAACCAAGGAGCAGTTCTTC. This sequence joins TRBV11-3 and TRBJ2-1; perhaps TRBD1 as D (5 bases). Trimming cost V 5 bases and J 10 bases, with 18 bases left between them. CDR3 length equals 14 residues. The V gene's germline CDR1 is SGHNT and CDR2 YENEEA.

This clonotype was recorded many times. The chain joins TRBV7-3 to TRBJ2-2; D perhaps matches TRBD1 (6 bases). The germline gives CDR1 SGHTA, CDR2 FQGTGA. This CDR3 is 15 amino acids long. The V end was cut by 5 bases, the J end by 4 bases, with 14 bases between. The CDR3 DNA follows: TGTGCCAGCAGCCTACAGGGAAGTGGCACCGGGGAGCTGTTTTTT. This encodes CASSLQGSGTGELFF.

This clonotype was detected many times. The CDR3 region has the DNA TGTGCCAGCAGCCTGAAACAGCTCGGGAACACCGGGGAGCTGTTTTTT. Translation: CASSLKQLGNTGELFF. The rearrangement joins TRBV11-3 to TRBJ2-2, with D unclear. The CDR3 spans 16 residues. Trimming removed 5 bases at V and 1 base at J, with 14 bases between. Per germline, CDR1 SGHNT and CDR2 YENEEA. The whole variable domain, filled in from reference TRBV11-3 and TRBJ2-2, reads EAGVVQSPRYKIIEKKQPVAFWCNPISGHNTLYWYLQNLGQGPELLIRYENEEAVDDSQLPKDRFSAERLKGVDSTLKIQPAELGDSAVYLCASSLKQLGNTGELFFGEGSRLTVL.

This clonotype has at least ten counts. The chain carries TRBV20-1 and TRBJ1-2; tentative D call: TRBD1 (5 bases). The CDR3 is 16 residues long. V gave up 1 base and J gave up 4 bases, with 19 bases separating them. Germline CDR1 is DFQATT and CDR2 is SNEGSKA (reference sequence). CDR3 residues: CSARVGGVGGGYGYTF. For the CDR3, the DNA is TGCAGTGCTAGAGTGGGGGGAGTGGGCGGCGGCTATGGCTACACCTTC.